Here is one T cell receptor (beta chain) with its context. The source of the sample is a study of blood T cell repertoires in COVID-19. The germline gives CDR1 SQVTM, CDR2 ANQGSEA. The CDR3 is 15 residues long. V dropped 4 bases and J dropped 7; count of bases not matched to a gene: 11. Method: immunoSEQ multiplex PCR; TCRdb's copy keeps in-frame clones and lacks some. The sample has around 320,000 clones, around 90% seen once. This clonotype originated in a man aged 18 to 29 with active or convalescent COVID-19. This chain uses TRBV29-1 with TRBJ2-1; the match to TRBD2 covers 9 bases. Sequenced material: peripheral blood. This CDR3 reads CSVALRLAGLNEQFF. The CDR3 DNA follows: TGCAGCGTTGCGTTACGTCTAGCGGGGCTTAATGAGCAGTTCTTC.